This T cell receptor beta chain appears in the sequencing data of a study of T cell repertoires in cytomegalovirus infection. On the study more broadly: A matching HLA type, together with CMV infection, was signaled by public TCR beta signatures.

Details on this clonotype: No antigen is known for it.

Trimming removed 7 bases from V and 8 bases from J; junction bases left unmatched: 8. From germline, CDR1 is MDHEN and CDR2 SYDVKM. The CDR3 has 14 residues. TCRdb recomputed calls from the reads with MiXCR, one row per CDR3 protein. The repertoire holds some 130,000 distinct CDR3 sequences, more than 20% seen once, with 30% to 40% in the top ten. The sample consisted of PBMCs, sequenced either directly or after in vitro stimulation (not recorded which). This chain connects TRBV28 to TRBJ1-4, with TRBD1 identical over 9 bases. The clonotype was recovered from a human donor in good health (CMV status not recorded). Some clones in this sample may be carry-over from other donors' samples. CDR3 sequence reads: CASTEGTGNEKLFF. CDR3 nucleotide sequence: TGTGCCAGCACCGAAGGGACAGGGAACGAAAAACTGTTTTTT. Full variable domain (outside the CDR3, taken from reference TRBV28 and TRBJ1-4): DVKVTQSSRYLVKRTGEKVFLECVQDMDHENMFWYRQDPGLGLRLIYFSYDVKMKEKGDIPEGYSVSREKKERFSLILESASTNQTSMYLCASTEGTGNEKLFFGSGTQLSVL.